This entry concerns a single TCR beta chain. This entry belongs to a study of technical replicates of blood from several donors. The ends were cut back, 7 bases at V and 1 base at J, with 14 bases in the middle. CDR1 and CDR2 (germline): SNHLY, FYNNEI. The CDR3 has 15 residues. Method: immunoSEQ multiplex PCR; TCRdb's copy keeps in-frame clones and lacks some. The top ten hold 0.25% of the sample, which has about 73,000 clones, roughly 93% seen once. Sequencing was done on a sample of T cells isolated from PBMCs. The source is a human donor in good health. The chain combines TRBV2 with TRBJ1-5, with a weak D call TRBD1 (5 bases). Here the CDR3 DNA reads TGTGCCAGCAACCGTGGGGGGTTGAGCAATCAGCCCCAGCATTTT. Translated, it gives CASNRGGLSNQPQHF.